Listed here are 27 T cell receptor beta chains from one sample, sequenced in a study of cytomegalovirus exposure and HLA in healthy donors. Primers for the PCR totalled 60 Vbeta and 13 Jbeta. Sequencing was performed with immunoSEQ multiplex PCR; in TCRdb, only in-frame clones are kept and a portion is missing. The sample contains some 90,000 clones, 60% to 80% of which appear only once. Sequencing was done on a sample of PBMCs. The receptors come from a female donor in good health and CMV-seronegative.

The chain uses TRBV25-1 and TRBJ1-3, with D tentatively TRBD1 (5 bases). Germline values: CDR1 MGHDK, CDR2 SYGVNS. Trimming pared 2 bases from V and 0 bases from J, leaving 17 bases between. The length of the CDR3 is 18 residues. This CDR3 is CASSEALDRSLSGNTIYF. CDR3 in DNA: TGTGCCAGCAGTGAAGCTCTCGACAGATCTCTCTCTGGAAACACCATATATTTT. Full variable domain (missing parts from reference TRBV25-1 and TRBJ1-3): EADIYQTPRYLVIGTGKKITLECSQTMGHDKMYWYQQDPGMELHLIHYSYGVNSTEKGDLSSESTVSRIRTEHFPLTLESARPSHTSQYLCASSEALDRSLSGNTIYFGEGSWLTVV.

This CDR3 is CASSLRPGTGGNEQYF. For the CDR3, the DNA is TGCGCCAGCAGCTTGAGACCAGGGACAGGGGGGAACGAGCAGTACTTC. The chain carries TRBV5-1 and TRBJ2-5; TRBD1 aligns across 11 bases. The J call is doubtful: the DNA matches TRBJ2-7 better. The germline V gene encodes CDR1 SGHRS and CDR2 YFSETQ. The CDR3 runs 16 residues.

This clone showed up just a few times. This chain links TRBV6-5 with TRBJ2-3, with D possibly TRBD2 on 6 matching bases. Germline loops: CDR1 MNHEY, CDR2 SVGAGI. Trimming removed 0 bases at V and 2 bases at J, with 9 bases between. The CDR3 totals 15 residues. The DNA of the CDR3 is TGTGCCAGCAGTTACTCGGAGGGTAACACAGATACGCAGTATTTT. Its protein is CASSYSEGNTDTQYF.

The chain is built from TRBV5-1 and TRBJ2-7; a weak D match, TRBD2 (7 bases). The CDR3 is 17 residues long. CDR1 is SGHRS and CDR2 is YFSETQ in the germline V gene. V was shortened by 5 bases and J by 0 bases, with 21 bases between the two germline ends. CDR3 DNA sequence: TGCGCCAGCAGGAGGGGGTCTAGCGGTACCCCCTCCTACGAGCAGTACTTC. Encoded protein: CASRRGSSGTPSYEQYF. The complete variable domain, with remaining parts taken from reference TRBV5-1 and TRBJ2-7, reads KAGVTQTPRYLIKTRGQQVTLSCSPISGHRSVSWYQQTPGQGLQFLFEYFSETQRNKGNFPGRFSGRQFSNSRSEMNVSTLELGDSALYLCASRRGSSGTPSYEQYFGPGTRLTVT.

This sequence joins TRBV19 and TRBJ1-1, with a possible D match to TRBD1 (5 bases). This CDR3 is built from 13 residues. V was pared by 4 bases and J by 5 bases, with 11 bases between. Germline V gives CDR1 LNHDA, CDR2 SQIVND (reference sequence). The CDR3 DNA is TGTGCCAGTAGTAGCTGGGGGGGGACTGAAGCTTTCTTT. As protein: CASSSWGGTEAFF.

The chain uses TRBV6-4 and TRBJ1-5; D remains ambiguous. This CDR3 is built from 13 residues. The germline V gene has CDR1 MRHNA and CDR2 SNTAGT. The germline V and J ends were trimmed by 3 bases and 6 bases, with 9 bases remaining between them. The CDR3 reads CASSDFEGQPQHF. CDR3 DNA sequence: TGTGCCAGCAGTGATTTCGAGGGTCAGCCCCAGCATTTT.

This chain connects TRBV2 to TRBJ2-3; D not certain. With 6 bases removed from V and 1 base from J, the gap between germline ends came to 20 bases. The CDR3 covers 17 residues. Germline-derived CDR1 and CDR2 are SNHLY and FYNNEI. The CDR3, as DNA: TGTGCCAGCAGCTCCTTCAGAACCCAACGGGGCACAGATACGCAGTATTTT. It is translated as CASSSFRTQRGTDTQYF.

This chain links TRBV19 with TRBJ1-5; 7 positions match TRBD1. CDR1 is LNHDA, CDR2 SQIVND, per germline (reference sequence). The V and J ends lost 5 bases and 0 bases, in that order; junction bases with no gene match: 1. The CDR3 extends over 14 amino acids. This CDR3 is CASSGDSSNQPQHF. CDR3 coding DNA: TGTGCCAGTAGTGGGGACAGTAGCAATCAGCCCCAGCATTTT.

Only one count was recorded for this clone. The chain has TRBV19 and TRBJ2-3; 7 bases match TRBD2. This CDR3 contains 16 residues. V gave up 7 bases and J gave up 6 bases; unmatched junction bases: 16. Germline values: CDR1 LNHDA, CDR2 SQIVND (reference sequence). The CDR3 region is CASTSSGLPSQDTQYF. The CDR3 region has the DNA TGTGCCAGTACCTCGTCGGGACTACCTTCGCAGGATACGCAGTATTTT.

The CDR3 reads CASTSGGAFGTQYF. CDR3 coding DNA: TGTGCCTCGACTAGCGGGGGGGCCTTTGGGACCCAGTACTTC. J is TRBJ2-5 and V is TRBV30; 14 bases agree with TRBD2. The trim removed 7 bases at V and 7 bases at J, leaving 8 bases unmatched. Germline V gene lookup returns CDR1 GTSNPN and CDR2 SVGIG (reference sequence). The CDR3 contains 14 residues.

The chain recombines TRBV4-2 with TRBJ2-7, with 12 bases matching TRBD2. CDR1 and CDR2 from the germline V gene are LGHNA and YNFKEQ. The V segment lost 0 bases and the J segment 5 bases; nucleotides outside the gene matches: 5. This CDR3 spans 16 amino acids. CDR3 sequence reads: CASSQETLAGGDEQYF. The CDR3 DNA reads TGTGCCAGCAGCCAAGAGACCCTAGCGGGAGGGGACGAGCAGTACTTC.

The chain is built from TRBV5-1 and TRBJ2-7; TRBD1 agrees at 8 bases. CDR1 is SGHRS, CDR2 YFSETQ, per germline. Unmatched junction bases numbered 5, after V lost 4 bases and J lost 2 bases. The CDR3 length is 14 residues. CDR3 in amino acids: CASSPDRVPYEQYF. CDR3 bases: TGCGCCAGCAGCCCGGACAGGGTCCCCTACGAGCAGTACTTC.

In DNA form, the CDR3 reads TGTGCCAGCAGCGTAGGGACAGGTAGAGAGAACACTGAAGCTTTCTTT. Protein: CASSVGTGRENTEAFF. The chain joins TRBV9 to TRBJ1-1; 7 bases match TRBD1. The CDR3 sequence is 16 residues long. J lost 1 base, V lost 0 bases, and 6 bases had no gene match. Germline lookup yields CDR1 SGDLS and CDR2 YYNGEE. Full variable domain (rest looked up from reference TRBV9 and TRBJ1-1): DSGVTQTPKHLITATGQRVTLRCSPRSGDLSVYWYQQSLDQGLQFLIQYYNGEERAKGNILERFSAQQFPDLHSELNLSSLELGDSALYFCASSVGTGRENTEAFFGQGTRLTVV.

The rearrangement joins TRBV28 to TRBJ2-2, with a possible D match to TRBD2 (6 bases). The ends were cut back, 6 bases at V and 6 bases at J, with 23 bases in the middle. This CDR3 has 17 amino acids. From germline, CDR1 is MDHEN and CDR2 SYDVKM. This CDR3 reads CASRRWGTGDHAGELFF. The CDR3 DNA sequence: TGTGCCAGCAGGAGGTGGGGAACGGGGGATCACGCCGGGGAGCTGTTTTTT.

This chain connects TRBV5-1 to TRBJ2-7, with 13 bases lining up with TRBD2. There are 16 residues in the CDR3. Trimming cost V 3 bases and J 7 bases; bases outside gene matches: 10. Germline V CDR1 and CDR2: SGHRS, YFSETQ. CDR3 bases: TGCGCCAGCAGCTCACTAGCGGGAGGGTCACCGGGTGAGCAGTACTTC. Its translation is CASSSLAGGSPGEQYF.

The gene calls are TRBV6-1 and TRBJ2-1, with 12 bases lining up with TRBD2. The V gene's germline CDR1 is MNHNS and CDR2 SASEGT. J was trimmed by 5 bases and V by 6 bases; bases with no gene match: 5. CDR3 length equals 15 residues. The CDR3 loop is CASRLLAGGNNEQFF. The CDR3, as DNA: TGTGCCAGCAGACTACTAGCGGGAGGTAACAATGAGCAGTTCTTC.

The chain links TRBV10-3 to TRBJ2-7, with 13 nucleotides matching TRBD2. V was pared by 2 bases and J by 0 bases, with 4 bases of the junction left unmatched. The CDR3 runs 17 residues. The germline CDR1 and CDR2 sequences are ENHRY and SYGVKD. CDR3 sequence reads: CAISEPRTSGSSYEQYF. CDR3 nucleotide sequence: TGTGCCATCAGTGAGCCAAGGACTAGCGGGAGCTCCTACGAGCAGTACTTC.

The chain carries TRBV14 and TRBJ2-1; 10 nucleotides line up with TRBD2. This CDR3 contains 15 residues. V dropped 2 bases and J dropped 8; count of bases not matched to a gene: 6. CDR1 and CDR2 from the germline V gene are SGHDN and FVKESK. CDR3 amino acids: CASSQPSGRGDEQFF. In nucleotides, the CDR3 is TGTGCCAGCAGCCAACCTAGCGGGAGAGGCGATGAGCAGTTCTTC.

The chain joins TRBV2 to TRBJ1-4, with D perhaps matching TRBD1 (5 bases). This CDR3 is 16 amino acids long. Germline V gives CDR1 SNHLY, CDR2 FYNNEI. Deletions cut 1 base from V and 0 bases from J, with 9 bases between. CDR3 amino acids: CASSEVLQATNEKLFF. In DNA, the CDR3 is TGTGCCAGCAGTGAAGTGCTACAGGCAACTAATGAAAAACTGTTTTTT.

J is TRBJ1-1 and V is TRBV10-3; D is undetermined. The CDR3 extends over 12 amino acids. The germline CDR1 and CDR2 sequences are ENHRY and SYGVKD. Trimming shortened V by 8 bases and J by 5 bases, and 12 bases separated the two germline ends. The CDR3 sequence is CAIGVRGTEAFF. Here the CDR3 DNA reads TGTGCCATCGGGGTCCGGGGAACTGAAGCTTTCTTT.

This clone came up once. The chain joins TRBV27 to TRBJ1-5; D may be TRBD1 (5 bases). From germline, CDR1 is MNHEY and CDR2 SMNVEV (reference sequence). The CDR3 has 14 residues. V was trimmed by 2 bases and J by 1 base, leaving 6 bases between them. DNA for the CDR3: TGTGCCAGCAGTTTAAGGGGCAGCAATCAGCCCCAGCATTTT. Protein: CASSLRGSNQPQHF.

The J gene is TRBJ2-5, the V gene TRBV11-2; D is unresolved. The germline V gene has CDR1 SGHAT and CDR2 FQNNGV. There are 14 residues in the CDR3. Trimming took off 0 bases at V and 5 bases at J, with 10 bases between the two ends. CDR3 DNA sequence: TGTGCCAGCAGCTTAGATCTAAGCTCTGAGACCCAGTACTTC. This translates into CASSLDLSSETQYF.

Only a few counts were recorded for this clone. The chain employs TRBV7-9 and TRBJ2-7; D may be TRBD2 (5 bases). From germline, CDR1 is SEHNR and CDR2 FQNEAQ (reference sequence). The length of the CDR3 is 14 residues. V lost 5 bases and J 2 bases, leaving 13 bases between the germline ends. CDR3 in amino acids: CASSTYGLTYEQYF. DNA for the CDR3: TGTGCCAGCAGCACATACGGACTGACCTACGAGCAGTACTTC.

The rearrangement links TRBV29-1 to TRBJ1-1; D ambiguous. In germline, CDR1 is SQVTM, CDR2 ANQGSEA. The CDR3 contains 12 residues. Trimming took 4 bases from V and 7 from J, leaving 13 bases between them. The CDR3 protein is CSVGERGREAFF. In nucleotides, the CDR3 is TGCAGCGTTGGAGAAAGAGGTCGTGAAGCTTTCTTT.

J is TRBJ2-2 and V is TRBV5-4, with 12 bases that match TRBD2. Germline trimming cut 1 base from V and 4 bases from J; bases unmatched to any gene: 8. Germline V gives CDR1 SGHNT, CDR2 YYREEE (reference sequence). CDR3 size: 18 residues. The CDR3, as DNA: TGTGCCAGCAGCTTGTGGCTAGCGGGAGGGCTGAGCACCGGGGAGCTGTTTTTT. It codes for CASSLWLAGGLSTGELFF.

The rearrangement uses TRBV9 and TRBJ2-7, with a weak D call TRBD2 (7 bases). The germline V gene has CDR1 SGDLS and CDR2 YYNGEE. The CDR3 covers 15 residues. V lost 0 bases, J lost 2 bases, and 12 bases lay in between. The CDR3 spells CASSVGGGPTYEQYF. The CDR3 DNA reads TGTGCCAGCAGCGTAGGGGGGGGCCCTACCTACGAGCAGTACTTC.

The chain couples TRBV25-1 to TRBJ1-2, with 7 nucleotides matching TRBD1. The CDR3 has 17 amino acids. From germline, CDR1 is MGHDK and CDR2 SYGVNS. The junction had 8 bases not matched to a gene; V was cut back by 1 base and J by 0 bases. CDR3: CASSESRQGTSNYGYTF. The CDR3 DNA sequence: TGTGCCAGCAGTGAATCTCGACAGGGAACTTCTAACTATGGCTACACCTTC.